The 30 T cell receptor beta chains below come from one sample, sequenced in a study of cytomegalovirus exposure and HLA in healthy donors. PCR used 60 Vbeta primers and 13 Jbeta primers. Assay: immunoSEQ multiplex PCR; the TCRdb copy retains only in-frame clones and omits some. The data hold 140,000 to 150,000 clones, with around 80% observed a single time. What was sequenced was PBMCs. Receptor source: a man aged 35-49 years in good health and CMV-seronegative.

In this sample, this clone turned up a few times. The V gene is TRBV7-8, the J gene TRBJ2-7, with D possibly TRBD1 on 5 matching bases. Germline lookup yields CDR1 SGHVS and CDR2 FQNEAQ. The CDR3 has 13 amino acids. Trimming pared 3 bases from V and 3 bases from J, leaving 9 bases between. The CDR3 protein is CASSFLQDYEQYF. The CDR3 coding sequence is TGTGCCAGCAGCTTCCTACAGGACTACGAGCAGTACTTC.

In the case of this clone: The conserved closing phenylalanine or tryptophan is absent in this CDR3, likely reflecting a read error. The DNA of the CDR3 is TGCGCCAGCAGCTTGGCCCTTCAGGGAATGAACACTGAAGCTTTCGTT. Translating it yields CASSLALQGMNTEAFV. The rearrangement joins TRBV5-1 to TRBJ1-1; a weak D match, TRBD1 (5 bases). The CDR3 totals 16 residues. Germline V gene lookup returns CDR1 SGHRS and CDR2 YFSETQ. With 0 bases removed from V and 0 bases from J, the gap between germline ends came to 12 bases.

The chain is built from TRBV29-1 and TRBJ1-2; 8 bases fit TRBD1. With 6 bases clipped from V and 3 bases from J, the junction kept 3 bases outside the gene matches. Germline V gene data show CDR1 as SQVTM and CDR2 as ANQGSEA. CDR3 length: 12 amino acids. This chain's CDR3 is CSVGQGHYGYTF. The CDR3 nucleotides read TGCAGCGTCGGACAGGGTCACTATGGCTACACCTTC.

The count of this clone is one. The rearrangement uses TRBV15 and TRBJ1-3, with TRBD1 matching over 8 bases. Germline V gives CDR1 LNHNV, CDR2 YYDKDF (reference sequence). V was pared by 3 bases and J by 5 bases, with 6 bases of the junction left unmatched. This CDR3 region has 15 residues. CDR3 amino acids: CATSRAGTGRNTIYF. CDR3 bases: TGTGCCACCAGCAGGGCCGGGACAGGAAGAAACACCATATATTTT.

The rearrangement uses TRBV6-5 and TRBJ2-7; 9 bases map to TRBD1. This CDR3 spans 14 amino acids. CDR1 and CDR2 from the germline V gene are MNHEY and SVGAGI. Trimming took 0 bases from V and 3 from J; bases not matched to a gene: 0. CDR3 nucleotides: TGTGCCAGCAGTTACTCGGACAGGGGCTACGAGCAGTACTTC. This gives the protein CASSYSDRGYEQYF.

The chain employs TRBV2 and TRBJ2-1, with 7 bases fitting TRBD1. V lost 0 bases and J lost 0; bases outside the gene matches: 5. CDR3 size: 17 residues. CDR1 and CDR2 (germline): SNHLY, FYNNEI. The CDR3 sequence is CASSEAPTGSSYNEQFF. DNA for the CDR3: TGTGCCAGCAGTGAAGCCCCGACAGGGAGCTCCTACAATGAGCAGTTCTTC.

As DNA, the CDR3 is TGTGCCAGCAGGCACGGACAGGGGGGTACTGAAGCTTTCTTT. The encoded protein is CASRHGQGGTEAFF. The chain joins TRBV6-5 to TRBJ1-1; 10 positions agree with TRBD1. J lost 5 bases, V lost 6 bases, and 6 bases had no gene match. In germline, CDR1 is MNHEY, CDR2 SVGAGI. This CDR3 spans 14 amino acids.

DNA for the CDR3: TGCGCCAGCAGCTTGGGGGCGAGTGAGCAGTTCTTC. The encoded protein is CASSLGASEQFF. V and J are TRBV5-1 and TRBJ2-1; D gene uncertain. Trimming cost V 0 bases and J 9 bases, with 7 bases left between them. The CDR3 has 12 residues. CDR1 is SGHRS and CDR2 is YFSETQ in the germline V gene.

The gene calls are TRBV2 and TRBJ2-1, with 7 bases aligning to TRBD2. Germline V gene sequence: CDR1 SNHLY, CDR2 FYNNEI. The CDR3 length is 13 residues. The trim removed 7 bases at V and 8 bases at J, leaving 8 bases unmatched. DNA for the CDR3: TGTGCCAGCATGACTAGCACTCATGATGAGCAGTTCTTC. Encoded protein: CASMTSTHDEQFF.

V gene TRBV19 combines with J gene TRBJ1-2; D uncertain. The CDR3 totals 13 residues. V was pared by 3 bases and J by 6 bases, with 11 bases between. Germline V gene lookup returns CDR1 LNHDA and CDR2 SQIVND (reference sequence). The CDR3 here is CASSMDWRDGYTF. The CDR3 nucleotides read TGTGCCAGTAGTATGGACTGGAGAGATGGCTACACCTTC.

This chain links TRBV28 with TRBJ2-7; D might be TRBD1 (5 bases). V shed 2 bases and J shed 4 bases, with 15 bases lying between them. Germline V lookup: CDR1 MDHEN, CDR2 SYDVKM. The CDR3 extends over 15 amino acids. The CDR3 sequence: CASSLPDKGSYEQYF. The DNA of the CDR3 is TGTGCCAGCAGTTTACCGGACAAGGGTTCTTACGAGCAGTACTTC.

The chain employs TRBV5-4 and TRBJ2-7, with 7 positions matching TRBD1. The germline V gene has CDR1 SGHNT and CDR2 YYREEE (reference sequence). The CDR3 loop spans 14 amino acids. Trimming at V came to 6 bases and at J to 1 base, leaving 7 bases not matched to a gene. Here the CDR3 DNA reads TGTGCCAGCACCTCGGACAGGCAATCCTACGAGCAGTACTTC. This encodes CASTSDRQSYEQYF. The full variable domain, its missing parts supplied by reference TRBV5-4 and TRBJ2-7, is ETGVTQSPTHLIKTRGQQVTLRCSSQSGHNTVSWYQQALGQGPQFIFQYYREEENGRGNFPPRFSGLQFPNYSSELNVNALELDDSALYLCASTSDRQSYEQYFGPGTRLTVT.

In regard to this clone: Other DNA sequences of this sample code for an identical CDR3. The V and J genes are TRBV5-6 and TRBJ2-1, with 7 bases identical to TRBD1. Losses at the gene ends were 7 bases for V and 4 bases for J; bases not matched to a gene: 8. The germline gives CDR1 SGHDT, CDR2 YYEEEE. The CDR3 extends over 14 amino acids. Here the CDR3 reads CASSGTARYNEQFF. CDR3 coding DNA: TGTGCCAGCTCCGGGACAGCTCGATACAATGAGCAGTTCTTC.

The genes are TRBV6-5 and TRBJ1-1; 10 bases map to TRBD1. The V gene's germline CDR1 is MNHEY and CDR2 SVGAGI. The length of the CDR3 is 15 residues. The trim removed 4 bases at V and 1 base at J, leaving 3 bases unmatched. CDR3 coding DNA: TGTGCCAGCAGTTCCAGGACAGGGGGGAACACTGAAGCTTTCTTT. Translation gives CASSSRTGGNTEAFF.

Written as DNA, the CDR3 is TGTGCCAGCAGCCAAGATCCTGCCGGCCTAGCGGACCAGTACTTC. Residues: CASSQDPAGLADQYF. The gene calls are TRBV14 and TRBJ2-7, with 7 bases identical to TRBD2. The CDR3 totals 15 residues. In germline, CDR1 is SGHDN, CDR2 FVKESK. After removal of 0 bases from V and 10 bases from J, the junction contained 12 bases not matched to a gene.

The rearrangement joins TRBV11-2 to TRBJ1-1; D is perhaps TRBD1 (6 bases). CDR1 is SGHAT and CDR2 is FQNNGV in the germline V gene. The CDR3 consists of 15 residues. V was cut by 1 base and J by 4 bases, with 13 bases left in between. The CDR3 DNA follows: TGTGCCAGCAGCTTAGGCTTCCAGGGGTTCACTGAAGCTTTCTTT. Protein product: CASSLGFQGFTEAFF.

The chain recombines TRBV7-9 with TRBJ2-4; no definite D call. The V end lost 1 base, the J end lost 3 bases, and 19 bases lay between the germline ends. Germline CDR1 is SEHNR and CDR2 is FQNEAQ (reference sequence). The CDR3 spans 18 residues. CDR3 bases: TGTGCCAGCAGCTTAGGTGACTCCCAAATTGCTTTCAAAAACATTCAGTACTTC. This encodes CASSLGDSQIAFKNIQYF. The complete variable domain, with remaining parts taken from reference TRBV7-9 and TRBJ2-4, reads DTGVSQNPRHKITKRGQNVTFRCDPISEHNRLYWYRQTLGQGPEFLTYFQNEAQLEKSRLLSDRFSAERPKGSFSTLEIQRTEQGDSAMYLCASSLGDSQIAFKNIQYFGAGTRLSVL.

A few counts support this clone. The CDR3 loop reads CASSPSFGGNTEAFF. CDR3 nucleotide sequence: TGCGCCAGCAGCCCGAGCTTCGGGGGGAACACTGAAGCTTTCTTT. This chain links TRBV4-1 with TRBJ1-1; TRBD1 might be the D (5 bases). Germline V gene data show CDR1 as MGHRA and CDR2 as YSYEKL. The V gene lost 4 bases and the J gene lost 1 base, with 13 bases spanning the gap. The CDR3 covers 15 residues.

V gene TRBV15 combines with J gene TRBJ2-5; D uncertain. Germline CDR1 is LNHNV and CDR2 is YYDKDF (reference sequence). This CDR3 is 11 amino acids long. V was pared by 0 bases and J by 9 bases, with 5 bases between. CDR3 coding DNA: TGTGCCACCAGCAGAGATTCGGCCCAGTACTTC. It yields the protein CATSRDSAQYF. Based on the CDR3 plus reference TRBV15 and TRBJ2-5, the full variable domain is DAMVIQNPRYQVTQFGKPVTLSCSQTLNHNVMYWYQQKSSQAPKLLFHYYDKDFNNEADTPDNFQSRRPNTSFCFLDIRSPGLGDTAMYLCATSRDSAQYFGPGTRLLVL.

This chain connects TRBV15 to TRBJ2-7; D might be TRBD2 (5 bases). The CDR3 totals 14 residues. The ends were cut back, 0 bases at V and 9 bases at J, with 15 bases in the middle. Germline V CDR1 and CDR2: LNHNV, YYDKDF (reference sequence). The CDR3 sequence: CATSRDSFGEGQYF. In nucleotides, the CDR3 is TGTGCCACCAGCAGAGATTCTTTCGGGGAAGGGCAGTACTTC.

The chain combines TRBV6-5 with TRBJ2-3; 13 bases map to TRBD2. The CDR3 has 16 amino acids. The germline V gene has CDR1 MNHEY and CDR2 SVGAGI. Trimming at V came to 1 base and at J to 4 bases, leaving 2 bases not matched to a gene. DNA for the CDR3: TGTGCCAGCAGTTACTTACTAGCGGGGGGGGCAGATACGCAGTATTTT. Protein: CASSYLLAGGADTQYF.

This rearrangement joins TRBV7-2 to TRBJ2-5, with TRBD2 matching 13 bases. V shed 5 bases and J 4 bases; nucleotides not matched to a gene: 7. The CDR3 is 16 residues long. Germline V gives CDR1 SGHTA, CDR2 FQGNSA. In DNA form, the CDR3 reads TGTGCCAGCAGCCTGGGGACTAGCGGGGCTCTAGAGACCCAGTACTTC. Translation: CASSLGTSGALETQYF. Full variable domain (remainder filled in from reference TRBV7-2 and TRBJ2-5): GAGVSQSPSNKVTEKGKDVELRCDPISGHTALYWYRQSLGQGLEFLIYFQGNSAPDKSGLPSDRFSAERTGGSVSTLTIQRTQQEDSAVYLCASSLGTSGALETQYFGPGTRLLVL.

The V call is TRBV29-1, the J call TRBJ1-4, with 7 nucleotides matching TRBD1. Trimming took 4 bases from V and 3 from J; bases not matched to a gene: 2. The CDR3 consists of 13 residues. Germline CDR1 is SQVTM and CDR2 is ANQGSEA. CDR3 in amino acids: CSVGQGSNEKLFF. The CDR3 DNA reads as TGCAGCGTTGGACAGGGTTCTAATGAAAAACTGTTTTTT.

The chain links TRBV28 to TRBJ2-7; the D is unclear. Trimming took off 1 base at V and 3 bases at J, with 10 bases between the two ends. The CDR3 is made up of 14 amino acids. Looked up from germline, CDR1 is MDHEN and CDR2 is SYDVKM. DNA of the CDR3: TGTGCCAGCAGTTTATCTCCGGGTATCTACGAGCAGTACTTC. As protein: CASSLSPGIYEQYF. The entire variable domain, with the rest obtained from reference TRBV28 and TRBJ2-7, is as follows: DVKVTQSSRYLVKRTGEKVFLECVQDMDHENMFWYRQDPGLGLRLIYFSYDVKMKEKGDIPEGYSVSREKKERFSLILESASTNQTSMYLCASSLSPGIYEQYFGPGTRLTVT.

The rearrangement links TRBV7-2 to TRBJ1-5; 7 bases are a match to TRBD1. After removal of 5 bases from V and 10 bases from J, the junction contained 11 bases not matched to a gene. The CDR3 spans 14 residues. Germline CDR1 SGHTA, CDR2 FQGNSA. In nucleotides, the CDR3 is TGTGCCAGCAGCGCCGGGACAGCGCGGGAACCCCAGCATTTT. Amino acids: CASSAGTAREPQHF. Supplemented by reference TRBV7-2 and TRBJ1-5, the full variable domain reads GAGVSQSPSNKVTEKGKDVELRCDPISGHTALYWYRQSLGQGLEFLIYFQGNSAPDKSGLPSDRFSAERTGGSVSTLTIQRTQQEDSAVYLCASSAGTAREPQHFGDGTRLSIL.

The rearrangement links TRBV23-1 to TRBJ2-7, with D perhaps TRBD1 (6 bases). TRBV23-1 has ORF status, its function being uncertain. The CDR3 runs to 18 residues. The V end lost 3 bases, the J end lost 2 bases, and 23 bases lay between the germline ends. Here the CDR3 DNA reads TGCGCCAGCAGTCAGCTCTTACCGGGACAAAAAAGAGCCTACGAGCAGTACTTC. Its translation is CASSQLLPGQKRAYEQYF.

J is TRBJ1-5 and V is TRBV5-4; a possible D gene is TRBD1 (6 bases). Trimming pared 3 bases from V and 8 bases from J, leaving 15 bases between. Germline V gene sequence: CDR1 SGHNT, CDR2 YYREEE (reference sequence). The length of the CDR3 is 14 residues. CDR3 nucleotide sequence: TGTGCCAGCAGCTCTTGGGACAAAAAGGAGCCCCAGCATTTT. Protein product: CASSSWDKKEPQHF.

The count of this clone is one. The chain combines TRBV5-4 with TRBJ2-7, with D possibly matching TRBD1 (7 bases). Germline V gene data show CDR1 as SGHNT and CDR2 as YYREEE (reference sequence). Trimming cost V 4 bases and J 6 bases, with 20 bases left between them. The CDR3 covers 15 residues. The CDR3 nucleotides are TGTGCCAGCAGCCAGATGGATCAGGGGGGTAGCGAGCAGTACTTC. Translated, it gives CASSQMDQGGSEQYF.

CDR3 DNA sequence: TGTGCCAGCAGTGGGTCGGACAGTATCTCAGATACGCAGTATTTT. This encodes CASSGSDSISDTQYF. The V gene is TRBV25-1, the J gene TRBJ2-3, with D possibly TRBD1 on 6 matching bases. V lost 4 bases, J lost 4 bases, and 15 bases lay in between. The CDR3 spans 15 residues. Germline V gene data show CDR1 as MGHDK and CDR2 as SYGVNS.

The V gene is TRBV10-3, the J gene TRBJ1-5; 9 positions match TRBD1. Germline CDR1 is ENHRY and CDR2 is SYGVKD. With V trimmed by 6 bases and J by 6 bases, 12 bases remained unmatched. The CDR3 extends over 16 amino acids. The CDR3: CAISSDRGKAGQPQHF. In nucleotides, the CDR3 is TGTGCCATCAGCAGCGACAGGGGGAAGGCGGGTCAGCCCCAGCATTTT.